Below are 28 T cell receptor beta chains sequenced from a single sample in a study of response to subunit inactivated influenza vaccine. TCRdb called the RT-PCR reads again in MiXCR, with one record for every CDR3 protein. The sample has hundreds of thousands of distinct CDR3 sequences, about 15% seen once; the top ten hold around 7%. Specimen: PBMCs from blood, collected roughly 2 weeks before vaccination. All receptors come from a man aged 45-65 years who received an inactivated influenza vaccine.

This clonotype has ten or more counts. The chain uses TRBV9 and TRBJ2-3, with D hard to call. Per germline, CDR1 SGDLS and CDR2 YYNGEE. CDR3 size: 12 residues. With 3 bases removed from V and 6 bases from J, the gap between germline ends came to 8 bases. In DNA, the CDR3 is TGTGCCAGCAGCGGCCAGCACGATACGCAGTATTTT. It translates to CASSGQHDTQYF.

The gene calls are TRBV20-1 and TRBJ2-3, with D tentatively TRBD2 (5 bases). The CDR3 covers 12 residues. Germline CDR1 DFQATT, CDR2 SNEGSKA (reference sequence). Trimming shortened V by 7 bases and J by 0 bases, and 8 bases separated the two germline ends. CDR3 DNA: TGCAGTGAAGCGGTTAGCACAGATACGCAGTATTTT. Its translation: CSEAVSTDTQYF.

The chain employs TRBV29-1 and TRBJ2-4; the D call may be TRBD1 or TRBD2 (5 bases each). Germline-derived CDR1 and CDR2 are SQVTM and ANQGSEA. This CDR3 comprises 16 residues. V lost 6 bases, J lost 3 bases, and 21 bases lay in between. CDR3 protein: CSVPGFGAGGKNIQYF. As DNA, the CDR3 is TGCAGCGTCCCCGGATTCGGGGCCGGTGGCAAAAACATTCAGTACTTC.

Many counts were recorded for this clonotype. The CDR3 nucleotides are TGTGCCAGCAGTTACCTCCGGGGGGCCGGGGAGCTGTTTTTT. Its protein product is CASSYLRGAGELFF. This sequence joins TRBV6-5 and TRBJ2-2; 7 bases are shared with TRBD2. The germline V gene has CDR1 MNHEY and CDR2 SVGAGI. The CDR3 length is 14 residues. Trimming cost V 2 bases and J 6 bases; bases outside gene matches: 3.

V and J are TRBV7-3 and TRBJ2-3; D is undetermined. The CDR3 runs 14 residues. CDR1 and CDR2 from the germline V gene are SGHTA and FQGTGA. The V gene lost 3 bases and the J gene lost 1 base, with 8 bases spanning the gap. This CDR3 is CASSFHPGTDTQYF. DNA for the CDR3: TGTGCCAGCAGCTTCCACCCGGGCACAGATACGCAGTATTTT.

This chain joins TRBV7-9 and TRBJ2-7; the match to TRBD2 covers 8 bases. This CDR3 region has 16 residues. After removal of 5 bases from V and 0 bases from J, the junction contained 9 bases not matched to a gene. Germline CDR1 is SEHNR and CDR2 is FQNEAQ (reference sequence). In DNA, the CDR3 is TGTGCCAGCAGCGGAAGATTAGCGGGGAGCTCCTACGAGCAGTACTTC. Residues: CASSGRLAGSSYEQYF.

The chain is built from TRBV2 and TRBJ2-1; unclear D gene. Trimming took 2 bases from V and 0 from J, leaving 8 bases between them. Germline-derived CDR1 and CDR2 are SNHLY and FYNNEI. This CDR3 has 15 residues. The DNA for the CDR3 is TGTGCCAGCAGTGAAAAGGTGAGCTCCTACAATGAGCAGTTCTTC. Encoded protein: CASSEKVSSYNEQFF.

V and J are TRBV6-5 and TRBJ1-3; D may be TRBD1 (6 bases). V was trimmed by 2 bases and J by 0 bases, leaving 8 bases between them. This CDR3 contains 15 residues. Germline-derived CDR1 and CDR2 are MNHEY and SVGAGI. CDR3 DNA: TGTGCCAGCAGTTACAACAGGGACTCTGGAAACACCATATATTTT. Translation: CASSYNRDSGNTIYF.

Only a few counts were recorded for this clonotype. The rearrangement uses TRBV5-1 and TRBJ1-1; possible D gene TRBD1, 6 bases. Germline CDR1 SGHRS, CDR2 YFSETQ. Deletions cut 1 base from V and 6 bases from J, with 13 bases between. The CDR3 sequence is 14 residues long. CDR3 DNA: TGCGCCAGCAGCTTGTATCGGGACATGTCTGAAGCTTTCTTT. Translated: CASSLYRDMSEAFF.

V usage is TRBV5-1 and J usage is TRBJ1-4, with 7 bases that match TRBD1. The germline gives CDR1 SGHRS, CDR2 YFSETQ. V gave up 8 bases and J gave up 5 bases; unmatched junction bases: 6. This CDR3 is built from 13 residues. CDR3 protein: CASRQGQNEKLFF. The CDR3 nucleotides read TGCGCCAGTCGACAGGGCCAAAATGAAAAACTGTTTTTT. Complete variable domain (other parts from reference TRBV5-1 and TRBJ1-4): KAGVTQTPRYLIKTRGQQVTLSCSPISGHRSVSWYQQTPGQGLQFLFEYFSETQRNKGNFPGRFSGRQFSNSRSEMNVSTLELGDSALYLCASRQGQNEKLFFGSGTQLSVL.

V gene TRBV4-1 combines with J gene TRBJ2-7; no clear D gene. Trimming took 4 bases from V and 0 from J, leaving 25 bases between them. The CDR3 is 19 residues long. Per the germline V gene, CDR1 is MGHRA and CDR2 is YSYEKL. DNA for the CDR3: TGCGCCAGCAGCCTGACGCTTCCCCCGGGCCTACCGGTCTCCTACGAGCAGTACTTC. Protein: CASSLTLPPGLPVSYEQYF.

The chain has TRBV18 and TRBJ1-6, with 7 bases identical to TRBD1. Germline CDR1 and CDR2: KGHSH and LQKENI. The CDR3 extends over 15 amino acids. Losses at the gene ends were 1 base for V and 5 bases for J; bases not matched to a gene: 2. CDR3 in amino acids: CASSPRTGNNSPLHF. In DNA form, the CDR3 reads TGTGCCAGCTCACCACGGACAGGAAATAATTCACCCCTCCACTTT. The variable domain in full, completed from reference TRBV18 and TRBJ1-6, reads NAGVMQNPRHLVRRRGQEARLRCSPMKGHSHVYWYRQLPEEGLKFMVYLQKENIIDESGMPKERFSAEFPKEGPSILRIQQVVRGDSAAYFCASSPRTGNNSPLHFGNGTRLTVT.

Only a few counts were recorded for this clonotype. The chain carries TRBV4-2 and TRBJ2-3; D is perhaps TRBD1 (6 bases). CDR1 and CDR2 from the germline V gene are LGHNA and YNFKEQ. The CDR3 sequence is 13 residues long. The V end lost 1 base, the J end lost 6 bases, and 8 bases lay between the germline ends. This CDR3 reads CASSQAGGDTQYF. The CDR3, as DNA: TGTGCCAGCAGCCAAGCTGGGGGCGATACGCAGTATTTT.

This clonotype was found many times. The chain has TRBV29-1 and TRBJ2-1; D remains ambiguous. Germline V gene data show CDR1 as SQVTM and CDR2 as ANQGSEA. The CDR3 runs 12 residues. V was shortened by 3 bases and J by 4 bases, with 7 bases between the two germline ends. The CDR3 DNA reads TGCAGCGTTGAGGCCCTGTACAATGAGCAGTTCTTC. Translated, it gives CSVEALYNEQFF.

This clonotype was seen a handful of times. The DNA of the CDR3 is TGTGCCAGCAGTGACGGTAACAGGGGATTGAAGACCCAGTACTTC. Protein: CASSDGNRGLKTQYF. This chain links TRBV6-1 with TRBJ2-5; 7 nucleotides match TRBD1. Germline CDR1 is MNHNS and CDR2 is SASEGT. The CDR3 totals 15 residues. The V segment lost 3 bases and the J segment 6 bases; nucleotides outside the gene matches: 10.

This clonotype was seen a handful of times. The rearrangement uses TRBV10-3 and TRBJ2-3, with TRBD1 as a possible D gene (6 bases). The V end lost 6 bases, the J end lost 0 bases, and 13 bases lay between the germline ends. CDR1 is ENHRY, CDR2 SYGVKD, per germline. The CDR3 is 15 amino acids. This CDR3 is CAISTGSASTDTQYF. DNA for the CDR3: TGTGCCATCAGCACAGGGAGCGCTAGCACAGATACGCAGTATTTT.

This clonotype has a handful of counts. V and J are TRBV5-1 and TRBJ2-1, with D uncertain. This CDR3 region has 16 residues. V was shortened by 0 bases and J by 4 bases, with 14 bases between the two germline ends. The germline gives CDR1 SGHRS, CDR2 YFSETQ. The CDR3 DNA sequence: TGCGCCAGCAGCTTGGAGGCACACGGGTTATACAATGAGCAGTTCTTC. Amino acid sequence: CASSLEAHGLYNEQFF.

This clonotype has more than one count but fewer than ten. The CDR3 bases are TGTGCCAGCAGTAAATTCCCAGGGCCGAGGGATTCACCCCTCCACTTT. Translated, it gives CASSKFPGPRDSPLHF. J is TRBJ1-6 and V is TRBV12-3 or TRBV12-4, with D maybe TRBD1 (5 bases). CDR3 length: 16 residues. Trimming took off 5 bases at V and 8 bases at J, with 19 bases between the two ends.

This clonotype has at least ten counts. The chain joins TRBV20-1 to TRBJ2-3; 8 nucleotides match TRBD1. V lost 3 bases to trimming and J lost 11 bases; unmatched junction nucleotides: 10. In germline, CDR1 is DFQATT, CDR2 SNEGSKA (reference sequence). The CDR3 totals 13 residues. DNA of the CDR3: TGCAGTGCTAGGAGCCCCACAGGGGGGTTGCAGTATTTT. This sequence encodes CSARSPTGGLQYF.

The J gene is TRBJ1-3, the V gene TRBV5-1; D may be TRBD1 (5 bases). Germline V lookup: CDR1 SGHRS, CDR2 YFSETQ. V lost 5 bases to trimming and J lost 0 bases, with 9 bases between them. CDR3 length: 14 amino acids. The DNA of the CDR3 is TGCGCCAGCAGAAGGGACCACTCTGGAAACACCATATATTTT. Its protein product is CASRRDHSGNTIYF.

This clonotype has just a few counts. This chain uses TRBV11-2 with TRBJ2-3; TRBD2 matches at 10 bases. This CDR3 has 17 amino acids. Germline-derived CDR1 and CDR2 are SGHAT and FQNNGV. With 4 bases clipped from V and 2 bases from J, the junction kept 9 bases outside the gene matches. The DNA for the CDR3 is TGTGCCAGCAGCTCTCGGGCTAGCGGGGGACCCACAGATACGCAGTATTTT. It translates to CASSSRASGGPTDTQYF. Drawing the rest from reference TRBV11-2 and TRBJ2-3, the complete variable domain is EAGVAQSPRYKIIEKRQSVAFWCNPISGHATLYWYQQILGQGPKLLIQFQNNGVVDDSQLPKDRFSAERLKGVDSTLKIQPAKLEDSAVYLCASSSRASGGPTDTQYFGPGTRLTVL.

This clonotype was seen a few times. The chain joins TRBV7-9 to TRBJ2-2; D uncertain. Trimming removed 5 bases at V and 3 bases at J, with 19 bases between. Germline V gene data show CDR1 as SEHNR and CDR2 as FQNEAQ (reference sequence). The CDR3 runs 17 residues. This CDR3 is CASSPLSGSRYTGELFF. CDR3 nucleotide sequence: TGTGCCAGCAGCCCGCTTTCCGGTAGCCGATACACCGGGGAGCTGTTTTTT. The full variable domain, rest sourced from reference TRBV7-9 and TRBJ2-2, is DTGVSQNPRHKITKRGQNVTFRCDPISEHNRLYWYRQTLGQGPEFLTYFQNEAQLEKSRLLSDRFSAERPKGSFSTLEIQRTEQGDSAMYLCASSPLSGSRYTGELFFGEGSRLTVL.

This clonotype was counted only a few times. The chain uses TRBV24-1 and TRBJ2-7; TRBD1 matches 8 bases. The CDR3 is 16 amino acids. Germline-derived CDR1 and CDR2 are KGHDR and SFDVKD. V was clipped by 9 bases and J by 0 bases; unmatched bases: 12. The CDR3 nucleotides read TGTGCCACCTCCGGGACAGGCCAACAGAGCTCCTACGAGCAGTACTTC. The encoded protein is CATSGTGQQSSYEQYF.

CDR3 in DNA: TGTGCCAGCAGCTTATGGTTTAACGGGCCACACTACGAGCAGTACTTC. As protein: CASSLWFNGPHYEQYF. This chain joins TRBV11-2 and TRBJ2-7, with D unresolved. Trimming removed 2 bases at V and 3 bases at J, with 17 bases between. CDR1 and CDR2 (germline): SGHAT, FQNNGV. The CDR3 runs 16 residues.

This sequence joins TRBV20-1 and TRBJ2-7, with D maybe TRBD1 (6 bases). The CDR3 consists of 14 residues. Germline V lookup: CDR1 DFQATT, CDR2 SNEGSKA (reference sequence). The V end was cut by 6 bases, the J end by 2 bases, with 17 bases between. The CDR3 reads CSAETGIRAYEQYF. In nucleotides, the CDR3 is TGCAGTGCAGAAACAGGGATTAGGGCCTACGAGCAGTACTTC.

CDR3 sequence (DNA): TGCGCCAGCAGCAAGACTAGCGGGAGCACAGATACGCAGTATTTT. It specifies CASSKTSGSTDTQYF. The gene calls are TRBV5-1 and TRBJ2-3; 10 bases line up with TRBD2. Germline CDR1 is SGHRS and CDR2 is YFSETQ. J gave up 0 bases and V 4 bases, and 2 bases lay outside the gene matches. This CDR3 has 15 amino acids.

This clonotype has a handful of counts. The rearrangement links TRBV28 to TRBJ2-7; 11 positions match TRBD2. The J segment lost 5 bases and the V segment lost 5 bases, leaving 8 bases of the junction unmatched. Germline-derived CDR1 and CDR2 are MDHEN and SYDVKM. The CDR3 is made up of 15 amino acids. DNA for the CDR3: TGTGCCAGCAGTCAAACTAGCGGGAGTACCAACGAGCAGTACTTC. Protein: CASSQTSGSTNEQYF.

A single count supports this clonotype. The chain employs TRBV7-9 and TRBJ1-2, with 9 bases lining up with TRBD1. The CDR3 length is 13 residues. CDR1 SEHNR and CDR2 FQNEAQ come from the germline V gene (reference sequence). V gave up 5 bases and J gave up 8 bases; unmatched junction bases: 6. Here the CDR3 DNA reads TGTGCCAGCAGCCGAGGACAGGGGACCGGCTACACCTTC. Protein: CASSRGQGTGYTF. The whole variable domain, filled in from reference TRBV7-9 and TRBJ1-2, reads DTGVSQNPRHKITKRGQNVTFRCDPISEHNRLYWYRQTLGQGPEFLTYFQNEAQLEKSRLLSDRFSAERPKGSFSTLEIQRTEQGDSAMYLCASSRGQGTGYTFGSGTRLTVV.